The T cell receptor beta chain described here comes from a study of blood T cell repertoires in COVID-19. Across the whole study: Sites across the United States, Italy and Spain contributed samples from acute and convalescent COVID-19.

Recruited during active infection, patients (from Seattle) were subsequently followed longitudinally. The CDR3 extends over 13 amino acids. Germline-derived CDR1 and CDR2 are SGHVS and FNYEAQ. With 5 bases removed from V and 0 bases from J, the gap between germline ends came to 7 bases. Authors' processing steps: Estimation of nucleated cell counts was performed using reference gene primer amplification. Sequencing used immunoSEQ multiplex PCR; TCRdb keeps in-frame clones, though not all of them. V, J and clone size derive from that table, while D and trimming were established from the DNA sequence. This table has 160,000 or so clones, 80% to 90% appearing once.

The TCR comes from a woman in her forties or fifties with COVID-19, enrolled during active disease. The rearrangement links TRBV7-6 to TRBJ1-2; D not resolved. Sequenced input: peripheral blood. CDR3 in DNA: TGTGCCAGCAGCCCACAGTCTAACTATGGCTACACCTTC. Its translation is CASSPQSNYGYTF.